The subject of this entry is one T cell receptor beta chain. In the source study's methods: The assay estimated nucleated cells by amplifying reference gene primers. Profiling relied on immunoSEQ multiplex PCR, and the TCRdb table lists in-frame clones only, not all of them. The V and J calls and clone size were taken over from that table, and D and trimming were inferred from the DNA. The sample holds fewer than 95,000 clones, more than 70% seen once. These data originate in a study of blood T cell repertoires in COVID-19. The overall study: Sources were T cells, B-cell-depleted T cells, or PBMCs; the material itself was cDNA or gDNA.

The CDR3 has 15 amino acids. The V segment lost 1 base and the J segment 4 bases; nucleotides outside the gene matches: 3. The V gene's germline CDR1 is LGHNT and CDR2 FRNRAP. The sequenced material came from peripheral blood. The TCR comes from a man aged 60 to 75 with acute or convalescent COVID-19. This chain joins TRBV12-5 and TRBJ1-4, with 7 bases aligning to TRBD1. CDR3 in DNA: TGTGCTAGTGGTTTGGACAGGGGCGTTAATGAAAAACTGTTTTTT. Translating gives CASGLDRGVNEKLFF.